One sample yielded the 9 T cell receptor beta chains listed below, sequenced in a study of T cell responses to AZD1222 COVID-19 vaccine. Sequencing used immunoSEQ multiplex PCR; TCRdb keeps in-frame clones, though not all of them. The sample shows around 180,000 clones, just over 85% of them seen only once. Sample: peripheral blood, taken on day 0 of AZD1222 vaccination. The receptors derive from an adult in good health.

The V call is TRBV28, the J call TRBJ2-2; no clear D gene. Germline V lookup: CDR1 MDHEN, CDR2 SYDVKM. CDR3 size: 15 residues. V lost 5 bases and J lost 3, with 13 bases in between. CDR3 sequence reads: CASSGIPVDTGELFF. In DNA form, the CDR3 reads TGTGCCAGCAGTGGAATTCCGGTTGACACCGGGGAGCTGTTTTTT.

The chain uses TRBV3-1 (or the pseudogene TRBV3-2) and TRBJ1-5, with D unresolved. Germline CDR1 LGHDT, CDR2 YNNKEL (reference sequence). V was clipped by 3 bases and J by 3 bases, with 6 bases between them. The CDR3 extends over 13 amino acids. The CDR3 region has the DNA TGTGCCAGCAGCCAGGACTACAATCAGCCCCAGCATTTT. Residues: CASSQDYNQPQHF.

The gene calls are TRBV7-3 and TRBJ1-1; D might be TRBD1 (5 bases). The CDR3 is made up of 13 amino acids. Germline values: CDR1 SGHTA, CDR2 FQGTGA. With 2 bases removed from V and 9 bases from J, the gap between germline ends came to 13 bases. The CDR3 nucleotides read TGTGCCAGCAGCTTAGAAACCGGGACTCAAGCTTTCTTT. Protein sequence: CASSLETGTQAFF.

The V gene is TRBV28, the J gene TRBJ1-1; D gene ambiguous. V was shortened by 8 bases and J by 6 bases, with 22 bases between the two germline ends. This CDR3 is built from 15 residues. The germline V gene has CDR1 MDHEN and CDR2 SYDVKM. CDR3 amino acids: CASLRRAGRRSEAFF. In DNA, the CDR3 is TGTGCCAGCCTCCGGAGGGCAGGACGGCGGTCTGAAGCTTTCTTT. Full variable domain (missing parts from reference TRBV28 and TRBJ1-1): DVKVTQSSRYLVKRTGEKVFLECVQDMDHENMFWYRQDPGLGLRLIYFSYDVKMKEKGDIPEGYSVSREKKERFSLILESASTNQTSMYLCASLRRAGRRSEAFFGQGTRLTVV.

CDR3 nucleotides: TGTGCCAGTAGGGACAGGGGTTCGGGGAACACTGAAGCTTTCTTT. It encodes CASRDRGSGNTEAFF. This sequence joins TRBV19 and TRBJ1-1, with 9 bases fitting TRBD1. Unmatched junction bases numbered 6, after V lost 6 bases and J lost 1 base. Germline V CDR1 and CDR2: LNHDA, SQIVND (reference sequence). The CDR3 has 15 residues.

The chain recombines TRBV9 with TRBJ1-1, with a weak D call TRBD1 (6 bases). The V end lost 3 bases, the J end lost 4 bases, and 10 bases lay between the germline ends. Per the germline V gene, CDR1 is SGDLS and CDR2 is YYNGEE. The CDR3 is made up of 13 amino acids. Here the CDR3 DNA reads TGTGCCAGCAGCGAACAGGGTGTCACTGAAGCTTTCTTT. Protein: CASSEQGVTEAFF.

The chain combines TRBV10-2 with TRBJ1-5; D possibly corresponds to TRBD1 (6 bases). CDR1 WSHSY and CDR2 SAAADI come from the germline V gene. The CDR3 runs to 16 residues. V was pared by 0 bases and J by 7 bases, with 16 bases between. CDR3 region: CASSESTGGRGQPQHF. DNA for the CDR3: TGCGCCAGCAGTGAGTCGACGGGGGGGCGAGGGCAGCCCCAGCATTTT.

The chain couples TRBV7-6 to TRBJ1-6; TRBD1 agrees at 11 bases. With V trimmed by 5 bases and J by 7 bases, 13 bases remained unmatched. This CDR3 comprises 18 residues. Germline lookup yields CDR1 SGHVS and CDR2 FNYEAQ. CDR3 in amino acids: CASSLTPLDRGRNSPLHF. CDR3 in DNA: TGTGCCAGCAGCCTTACCCCTTTGGACAGGGGGCGGAATTCACCCCTCCACTTT.

CDR3 protein: CATSDFSTISNQPQHF. Written as DNA, the CDR3 is TGTGCCACCAGTGATTTTTCGACAATTAGCAATCAGCCCCAGCATTTT. The chain links TRBV24-1 to TRBJ1-5; D is undetermined. Between the trimmed V and J ends, which lost 1 base and 0 bases, there was a span of 9 bases. The CDR3 runs to 16 residues. CDR1 and CDR2 (germline): KGHDR, SFDVKD.